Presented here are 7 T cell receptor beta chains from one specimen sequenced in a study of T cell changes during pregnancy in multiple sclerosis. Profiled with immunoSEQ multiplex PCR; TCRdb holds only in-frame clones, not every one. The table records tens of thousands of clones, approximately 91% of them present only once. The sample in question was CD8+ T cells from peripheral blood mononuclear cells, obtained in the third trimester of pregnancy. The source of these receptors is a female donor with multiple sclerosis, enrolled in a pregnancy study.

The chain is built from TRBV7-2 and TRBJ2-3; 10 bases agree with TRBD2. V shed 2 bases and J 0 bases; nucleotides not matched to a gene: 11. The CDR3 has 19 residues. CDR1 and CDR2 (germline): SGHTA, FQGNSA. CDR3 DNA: TGTGCCAGCAGCTTATTAGTAGCGGGGGGCAGTGCTAGCACAGATACGCAGTATTTT. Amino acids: CASSLLVAGGSASTDTQYF.

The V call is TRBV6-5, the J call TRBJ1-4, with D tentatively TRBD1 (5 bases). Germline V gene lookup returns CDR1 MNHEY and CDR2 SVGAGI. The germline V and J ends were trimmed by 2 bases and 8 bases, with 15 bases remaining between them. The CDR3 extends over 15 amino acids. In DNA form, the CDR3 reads TGTGCCAGCAGTTACGTAGGGGCCCGAAGGGAAAAACTGTTTTTT. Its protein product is CASSYVGARREKLFF.

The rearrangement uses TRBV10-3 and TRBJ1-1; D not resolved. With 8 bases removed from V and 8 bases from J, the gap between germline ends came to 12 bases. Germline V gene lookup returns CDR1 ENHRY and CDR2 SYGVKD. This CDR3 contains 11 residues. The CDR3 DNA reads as TGTGCCATCGCGCGGGAGGGAGAAGCTTTCTTT. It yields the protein CAIAREGEAFF.

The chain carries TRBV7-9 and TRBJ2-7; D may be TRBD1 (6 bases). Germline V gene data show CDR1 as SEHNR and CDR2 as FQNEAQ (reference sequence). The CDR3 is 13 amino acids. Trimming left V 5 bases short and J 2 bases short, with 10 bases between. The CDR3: CASSLGATYEQYF. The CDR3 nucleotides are TGTGCCAGCAGCCTGGGGGCTACCTACGAGCAGTACTTC.

In nucleotides, the CDR3 is TGTGCCAGTAGTATCTTGACAGGGGAGAGTTCACCCCTCCACTTT. Encoded protein: CASSILTGESSPLHF. The gene calls are TRBV19 and TRBJ1-6; 8 nucleotides align to TRBD1. The junction had 7 bases not matched to a gene; V was cut back by 3 bases and J by 9 bases. Per the germline V gene, CDR1 is LNHDA and CDR2 is SQIVND (reference sequence). The CDR3 has 15 residues.

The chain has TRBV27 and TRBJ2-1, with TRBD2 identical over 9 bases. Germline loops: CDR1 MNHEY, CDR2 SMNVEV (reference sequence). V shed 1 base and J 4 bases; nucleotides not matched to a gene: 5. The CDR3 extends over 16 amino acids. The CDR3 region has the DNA TGTGCCAGCAGTTTATTAACTAGCGGGTATTACAATGAGCAGTTCTTC. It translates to CASSLLTSGYYNEQFF.

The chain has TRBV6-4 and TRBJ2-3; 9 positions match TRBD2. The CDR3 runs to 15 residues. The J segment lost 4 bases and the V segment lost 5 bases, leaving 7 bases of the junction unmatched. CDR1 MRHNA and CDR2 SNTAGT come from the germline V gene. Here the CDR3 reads CASSRERGAPDTQYF. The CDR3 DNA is TGTGCCAGCAGTCGGGAGCGGGGGGCGCCAGATACGCAGTATTTT.